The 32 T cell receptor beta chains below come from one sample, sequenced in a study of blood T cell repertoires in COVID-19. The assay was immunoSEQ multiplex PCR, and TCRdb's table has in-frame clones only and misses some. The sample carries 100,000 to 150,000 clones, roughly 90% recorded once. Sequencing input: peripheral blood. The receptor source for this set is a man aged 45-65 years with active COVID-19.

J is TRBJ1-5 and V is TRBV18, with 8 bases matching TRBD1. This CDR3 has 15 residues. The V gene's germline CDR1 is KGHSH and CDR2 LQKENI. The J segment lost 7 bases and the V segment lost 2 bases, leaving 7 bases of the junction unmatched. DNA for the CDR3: TGTGCCAGCTCACCAGATGACAGGGGAGGGCAGCCCCAGCATTTT. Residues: CASSPDDRGGQPQHF.

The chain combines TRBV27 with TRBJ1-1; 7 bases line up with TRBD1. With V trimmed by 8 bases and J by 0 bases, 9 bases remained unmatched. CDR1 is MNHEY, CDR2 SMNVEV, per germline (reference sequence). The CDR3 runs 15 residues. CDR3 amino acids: CASFLRQGVNTEAFF. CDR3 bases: TGTGCCAGCTTCCTCCGCCAGGGGGTGAACACTGAAGCTTTCTTT.

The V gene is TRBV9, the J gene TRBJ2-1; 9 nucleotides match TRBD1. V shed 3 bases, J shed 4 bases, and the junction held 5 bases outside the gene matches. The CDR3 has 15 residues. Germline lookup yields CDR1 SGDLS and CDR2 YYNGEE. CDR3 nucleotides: TGTGCCAGCAGCGCGAGACAGGGGGGGTACAATGAGCAGTTCTTC. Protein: CASSARQGGYNEQFF.

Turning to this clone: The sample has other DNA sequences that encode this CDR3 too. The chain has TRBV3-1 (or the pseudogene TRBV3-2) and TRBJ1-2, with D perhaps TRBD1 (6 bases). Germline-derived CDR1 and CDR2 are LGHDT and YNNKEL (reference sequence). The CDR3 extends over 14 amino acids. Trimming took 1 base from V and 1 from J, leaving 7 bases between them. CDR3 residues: CASSQGRGNYGYTF. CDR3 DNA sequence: TGTGCCAGCAGCCAAGGCAGGGGTAACTATGGCTACACCTTC.

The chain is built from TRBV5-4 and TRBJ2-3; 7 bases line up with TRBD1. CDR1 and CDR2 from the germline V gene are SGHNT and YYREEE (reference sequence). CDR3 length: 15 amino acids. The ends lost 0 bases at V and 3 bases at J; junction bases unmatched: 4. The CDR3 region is CASSLAGTVTDTQYF. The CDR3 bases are TGTGCCAGCAGCTTGGCCGGGACAGTGACAGATACGCAGTATTTT.

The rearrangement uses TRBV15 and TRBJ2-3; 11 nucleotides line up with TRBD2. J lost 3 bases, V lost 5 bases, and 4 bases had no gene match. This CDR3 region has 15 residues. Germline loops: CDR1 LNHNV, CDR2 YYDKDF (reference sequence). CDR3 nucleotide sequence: TGTGCCACCAGCGTTAGCGGGGGGGTGACAGATACGCAGTATTTT. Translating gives CATSVSGGVTDTQYF.

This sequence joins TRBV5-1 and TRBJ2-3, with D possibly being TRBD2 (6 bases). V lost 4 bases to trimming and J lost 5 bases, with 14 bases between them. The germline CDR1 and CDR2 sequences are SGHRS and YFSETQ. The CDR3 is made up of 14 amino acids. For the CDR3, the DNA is TGCGCCAGCAGCCAGGGACTGGGAGGAGATACGCAGTATTTT. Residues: CASSQGLGGDTQYF.

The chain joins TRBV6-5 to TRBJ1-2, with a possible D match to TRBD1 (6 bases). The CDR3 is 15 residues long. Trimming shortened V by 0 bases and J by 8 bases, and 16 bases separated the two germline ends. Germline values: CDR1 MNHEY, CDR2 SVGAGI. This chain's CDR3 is CASSYSNRAFAGYTF. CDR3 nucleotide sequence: TGTGCCAGCAGTTACTCGAACAGGGCTTTCGCGGGCTACACCTTC.

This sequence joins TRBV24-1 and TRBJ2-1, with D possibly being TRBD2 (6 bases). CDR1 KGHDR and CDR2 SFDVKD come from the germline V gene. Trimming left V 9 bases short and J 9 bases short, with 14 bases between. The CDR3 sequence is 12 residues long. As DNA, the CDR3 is TGTGCCACCGGTAGGACTAAGACTGAGCAGTTCTTC. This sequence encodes CATGRTKTEQFF.

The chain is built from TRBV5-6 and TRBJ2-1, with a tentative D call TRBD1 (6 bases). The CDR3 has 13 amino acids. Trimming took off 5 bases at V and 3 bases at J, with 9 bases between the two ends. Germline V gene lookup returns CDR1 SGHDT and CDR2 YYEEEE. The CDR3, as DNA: TGTGCCAGCAGAGGACAGAACTACAATGAGCAGTTCTTC. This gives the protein CASRGQNYNEQFF.

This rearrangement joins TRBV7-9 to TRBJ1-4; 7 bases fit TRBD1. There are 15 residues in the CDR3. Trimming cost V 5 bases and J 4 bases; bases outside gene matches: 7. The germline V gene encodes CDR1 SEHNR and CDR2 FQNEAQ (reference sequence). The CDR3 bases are TGTGCCAGCAGCGACGGGGACAGAGATAATGAAAAACTGTTTTTT. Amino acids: CASSDGDRDNEKLFF.

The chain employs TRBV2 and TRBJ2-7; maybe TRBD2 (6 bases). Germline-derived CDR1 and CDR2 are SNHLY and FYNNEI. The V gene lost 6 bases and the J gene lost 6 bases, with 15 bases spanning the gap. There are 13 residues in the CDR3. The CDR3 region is CASRDPGLSEQYV. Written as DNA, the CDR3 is TGTGCCAGCAGGGATCCGGGACTTTCCGAGCAGTACGTC.

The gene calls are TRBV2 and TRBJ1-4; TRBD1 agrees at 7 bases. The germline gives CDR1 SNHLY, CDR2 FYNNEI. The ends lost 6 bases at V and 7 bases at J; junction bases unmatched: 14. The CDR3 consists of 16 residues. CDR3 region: CASRRQFLGDSEKLFF. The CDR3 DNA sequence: TGTGCCAGCAGGAGACAGTTTTTGGGGGACAGTGAAAAACTGTTTTTT.

CDR3 sequence reads: CASSYLRGNTEAFF. As DNA, the CDR3 is TGTGCCAGCAGTTACTTAAGGGGAAACACTGAAGCTTTCTTT. The chain employs TRBV6-5 and TRBJ1-1; possible D gene TRBD1, 5 bases. In germline, CDR1 is MNHEY, CDR2 SVGAGI. The CDR3 sequence is 14 residues long. V shed 1 base and J shed 2 bases, with 8 bases lying between them.

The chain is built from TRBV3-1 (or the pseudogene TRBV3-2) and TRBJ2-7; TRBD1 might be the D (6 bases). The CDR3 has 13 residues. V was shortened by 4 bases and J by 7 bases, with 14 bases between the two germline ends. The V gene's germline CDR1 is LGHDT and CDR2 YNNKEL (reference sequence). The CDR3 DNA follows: TGTGCCAGCAGCCCTAGGGGGTGGGAAGAGCAGTACTTC. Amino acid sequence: CASSPRGWEEQYF.

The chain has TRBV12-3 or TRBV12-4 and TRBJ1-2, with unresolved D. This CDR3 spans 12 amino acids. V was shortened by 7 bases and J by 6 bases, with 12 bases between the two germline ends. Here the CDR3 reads CASTLGRNGYTF. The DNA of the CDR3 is TGTGCCAGCACCTTGGGCAGGAATGGCTACACCTTC.

The CDR3 reads CASSQERGEQFF. CDR3 in DNA: TGTGCCAGCAGCCAAGAACGCGGTGAGCAGTTCTTC. This sequence joins TRBV3-1 (or the pseudogene TRBV3-2) and TRBJ2-1; D gene ambiguous. The CDR3 runs to 12 residues. The V end was cut by 0 bases, the J end by 9 bases, with 6 bases between. Germline V lookup: CDR1 LGHDT, CDR2 YNNKEL (reference sequence).

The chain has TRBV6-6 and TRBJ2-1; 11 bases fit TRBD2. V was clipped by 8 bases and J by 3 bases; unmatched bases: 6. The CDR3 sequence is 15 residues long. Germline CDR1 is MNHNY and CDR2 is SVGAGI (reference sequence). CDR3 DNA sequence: TGTGCCAGCGATACTAGCGGGAGTCTCTACAATGAGCAGTTCTTC. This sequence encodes CASDTSGSLYNEQFF.

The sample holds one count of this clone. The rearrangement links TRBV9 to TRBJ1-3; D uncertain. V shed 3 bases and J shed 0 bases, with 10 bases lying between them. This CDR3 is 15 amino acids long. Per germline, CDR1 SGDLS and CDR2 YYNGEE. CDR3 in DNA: TGTGCCAGCAGCGGCGGGAGCATCTCTGGAAACACCATATATTTT. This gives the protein CASSGGSISGNTIYF.

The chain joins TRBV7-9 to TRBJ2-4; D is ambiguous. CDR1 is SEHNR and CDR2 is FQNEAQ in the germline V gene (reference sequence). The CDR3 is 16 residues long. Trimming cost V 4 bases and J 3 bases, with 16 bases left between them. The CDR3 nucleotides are TGTGCCAGCAGCTCCGCTACGTACGGTGACAAAAACATTCAGTACTTC. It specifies CASSSATYGDKNIQYF.

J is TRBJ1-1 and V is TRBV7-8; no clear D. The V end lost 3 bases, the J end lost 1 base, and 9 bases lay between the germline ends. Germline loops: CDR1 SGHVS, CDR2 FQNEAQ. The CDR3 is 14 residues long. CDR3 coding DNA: TGTGCCAGCAGCTTTATCCGGGGGAACACTGAAGCTTTCTTT. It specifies CASSFIRGNTEAFF.

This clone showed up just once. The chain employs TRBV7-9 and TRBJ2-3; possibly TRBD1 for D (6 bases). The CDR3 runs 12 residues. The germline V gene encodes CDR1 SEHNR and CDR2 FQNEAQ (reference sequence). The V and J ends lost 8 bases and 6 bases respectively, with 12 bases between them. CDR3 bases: TGTGCCAGCCATCGCGACAGGGATACGCAGTATTTT. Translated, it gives CASHRDRDTQYF. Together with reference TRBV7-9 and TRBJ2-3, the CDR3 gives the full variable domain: DTGVSQNPRHKITKRGQNVTFRCDPISEHNRLYWYRQTLGQGPEFLTYFQNEAQLEKSRLLSDRFSAERPKGSFSTLEIQRTEQGDSAMYLCASHRDRDTQYFGPGTRLTVL.

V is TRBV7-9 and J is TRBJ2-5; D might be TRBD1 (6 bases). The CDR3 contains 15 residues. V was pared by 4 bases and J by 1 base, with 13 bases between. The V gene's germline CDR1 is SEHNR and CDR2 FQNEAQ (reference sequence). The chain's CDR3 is CASSSDQGSQETQYF. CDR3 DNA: TGTGCCAGCAGCTCTGACCAGGGGAGCCAAGAGACCCAGTACTTC.

Here the CDR3 reads CASGRGPPEETQYF. In DNA form, the CDR3 reads TGCGCCAGCGGTCGAGGCCCTCCTGAGGAGACCCAGTACTTC. The chain recombines TRBV5-1 with TRBJ2-5; D uncertain. V was trimmed by 7 bases and J by 5 bases, leaving 18 bases between them. CDR3 length: 14 residues. Germline CDR1 reads SGHRS; CDR2 reads YFSETQ.

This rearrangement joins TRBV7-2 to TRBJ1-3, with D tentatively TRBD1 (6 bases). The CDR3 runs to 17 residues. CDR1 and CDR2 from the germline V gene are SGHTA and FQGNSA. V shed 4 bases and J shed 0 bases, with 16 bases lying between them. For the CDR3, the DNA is TGTGCCAGCAGCTCACAGGGAGCACTCGCCTCTGGAAACACCATATATTTT. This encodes CASSSQGALASGNTIYF.

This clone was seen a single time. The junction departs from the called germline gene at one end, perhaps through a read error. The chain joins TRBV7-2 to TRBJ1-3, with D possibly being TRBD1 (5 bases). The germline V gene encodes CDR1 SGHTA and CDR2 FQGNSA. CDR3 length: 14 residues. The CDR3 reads CVSSLGPSGNTIYF. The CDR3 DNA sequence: TGTGTCAGCAGCTTGGGGCCCTCTGGAAACACCATATATTTT.

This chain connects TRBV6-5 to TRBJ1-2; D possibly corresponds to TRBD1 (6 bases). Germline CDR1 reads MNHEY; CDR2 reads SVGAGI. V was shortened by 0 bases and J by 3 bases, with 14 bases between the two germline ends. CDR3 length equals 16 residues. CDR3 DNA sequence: TGTGCCAGCAGTTACTCGAACGGCAGGGGAGACTATGGCTACACCTTC. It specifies CASSYSNGRGDYGYTF.

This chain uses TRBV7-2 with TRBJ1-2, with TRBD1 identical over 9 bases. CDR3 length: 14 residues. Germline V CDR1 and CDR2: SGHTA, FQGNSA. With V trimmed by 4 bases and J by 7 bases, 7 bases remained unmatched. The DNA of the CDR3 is TGTGCCAGCAGCTGGGGACAGGGAGGAGCTGGCTACACCTTC. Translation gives CASSWGQGGAGYTF.

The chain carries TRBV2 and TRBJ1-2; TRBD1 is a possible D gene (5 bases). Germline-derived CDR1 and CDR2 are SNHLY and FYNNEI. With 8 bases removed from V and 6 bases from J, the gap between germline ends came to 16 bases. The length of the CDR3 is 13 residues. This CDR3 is CASGGAGPHGYTF. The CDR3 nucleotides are TGTGCCAGCGGAGGGGCGGGGCCTCATGGCTACACCTTC.

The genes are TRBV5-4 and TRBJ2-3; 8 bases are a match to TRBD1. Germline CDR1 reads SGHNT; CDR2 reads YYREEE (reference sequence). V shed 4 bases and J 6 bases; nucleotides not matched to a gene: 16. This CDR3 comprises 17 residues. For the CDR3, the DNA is TGTGCCAGCAGCGCGAACGCGGGACAGGAGAGATGGGATACGCAGTATTTT. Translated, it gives CASSANAGQERWDTQYF.

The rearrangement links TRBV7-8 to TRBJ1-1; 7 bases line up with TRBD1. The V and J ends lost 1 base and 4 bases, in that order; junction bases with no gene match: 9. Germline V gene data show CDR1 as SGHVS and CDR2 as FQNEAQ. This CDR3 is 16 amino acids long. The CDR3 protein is CASSLGGVKGATEAFF. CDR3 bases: TGTGCCAGCAGCTTAGGAGGGGTAAAGGGGGCCACTGAAGCTTTCTTT.

The chain's CDR3 is CASSQLGSYEQYF. The CDR3 region has the DNA TGTGCCAGCAGCCAACTAGGTTCCTACGAGCAGTACTTC. The chain carries TRBV3-1 (or the pseudogene TRBV3-2) and TRBJ2-7; D unclear. Germline V gives CDR1 LGHDT, CDR2 YNNKEL (reference sequence). The CDR3 covers 13 residues. The V gene lost 2 bases and the J gene lost 1 base, with 6 bases spanning the gap.